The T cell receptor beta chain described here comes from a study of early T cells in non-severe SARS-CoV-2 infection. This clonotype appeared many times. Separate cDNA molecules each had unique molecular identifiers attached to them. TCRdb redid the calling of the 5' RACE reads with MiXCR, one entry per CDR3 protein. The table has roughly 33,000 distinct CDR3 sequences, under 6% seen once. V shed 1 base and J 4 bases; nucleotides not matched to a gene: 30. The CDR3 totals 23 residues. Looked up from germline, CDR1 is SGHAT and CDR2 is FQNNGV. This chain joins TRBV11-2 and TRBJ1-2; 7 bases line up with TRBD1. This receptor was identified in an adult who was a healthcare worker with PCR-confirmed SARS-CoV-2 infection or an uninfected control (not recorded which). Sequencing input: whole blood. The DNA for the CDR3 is TGTGCCAGCAGCTTAGCTGGGGACAGCCCCTACTTTACCTCTACTAACTATGGCTATGGCTACACCTTC. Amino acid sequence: CASSLAGDSPYFTSTNYGYGYTF.